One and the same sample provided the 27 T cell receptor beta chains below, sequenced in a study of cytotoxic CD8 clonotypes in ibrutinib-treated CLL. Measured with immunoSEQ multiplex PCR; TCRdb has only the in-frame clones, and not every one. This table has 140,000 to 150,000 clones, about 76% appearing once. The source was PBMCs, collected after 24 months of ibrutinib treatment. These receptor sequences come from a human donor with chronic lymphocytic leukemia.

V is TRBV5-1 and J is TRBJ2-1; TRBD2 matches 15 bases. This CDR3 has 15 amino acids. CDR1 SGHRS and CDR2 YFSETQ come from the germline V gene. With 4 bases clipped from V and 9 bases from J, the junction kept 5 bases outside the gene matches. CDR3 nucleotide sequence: TGCGCCAGCAGCCCCCCGGGACTAGCGGGAGGTGAGCAGTTCTTC. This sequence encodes CASSPPGLAGGEQFF.

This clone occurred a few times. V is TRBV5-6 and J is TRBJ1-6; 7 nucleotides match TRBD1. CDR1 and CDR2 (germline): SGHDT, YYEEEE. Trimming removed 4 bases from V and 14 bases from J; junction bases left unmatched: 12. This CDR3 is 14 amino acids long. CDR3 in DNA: TGTGCCAGCAGCGACGGGACAGACTATTCGGCCCTCCACTTT. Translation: CASSDGTDYSALHF. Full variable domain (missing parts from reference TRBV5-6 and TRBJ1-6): DAGVTQSPTHLIKTRGQQVTLRCSPKSGHDTVSWYQQALGQGPQFIFQYYEEEERQRGNFPDRFSGHQFPNYSSELNVNALLLGDSALYLCASSDGTDYSALHFGNGTRLTVT.

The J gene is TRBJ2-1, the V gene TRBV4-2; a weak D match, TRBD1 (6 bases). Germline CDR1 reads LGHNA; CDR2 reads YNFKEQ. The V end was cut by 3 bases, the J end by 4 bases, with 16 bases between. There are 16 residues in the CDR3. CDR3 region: CASSQGPGDPYNEQFF. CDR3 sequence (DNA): TGTGCCAGCAGCCAGGGCCCAGGGGACCCTTACAATGAGCAGTTCTTC.

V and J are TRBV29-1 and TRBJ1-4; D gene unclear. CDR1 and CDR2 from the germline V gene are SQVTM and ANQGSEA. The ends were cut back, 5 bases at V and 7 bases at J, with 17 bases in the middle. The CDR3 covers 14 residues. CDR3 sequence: CSVRTGNGGEKLFF. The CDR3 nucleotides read TGCAGCGTTCGGACGGGAAATGGTGGTGAAAAACTGTTTTTT.

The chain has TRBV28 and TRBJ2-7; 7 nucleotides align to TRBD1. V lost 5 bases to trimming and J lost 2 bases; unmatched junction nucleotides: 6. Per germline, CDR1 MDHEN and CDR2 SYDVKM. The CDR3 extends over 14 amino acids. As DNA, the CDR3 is TGTGCCAGCAGTCCGGGACAGATTCCCTACGAGCAGTACTTC. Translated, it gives CASSPGQIPYEQYF.

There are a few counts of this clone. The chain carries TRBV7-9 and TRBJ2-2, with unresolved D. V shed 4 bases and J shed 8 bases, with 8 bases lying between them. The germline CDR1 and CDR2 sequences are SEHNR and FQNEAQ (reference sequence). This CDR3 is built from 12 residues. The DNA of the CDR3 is TGTGCCAGCAGCTCCCTCGGGGGGGAGCTGTTTTTT. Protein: CASSSLGGELFF. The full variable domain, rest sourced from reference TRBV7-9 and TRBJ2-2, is DTGVSQNPRHKITKRGQNVTFRCDPISEHNRLYWYRQTLGQGPEFLTYFQNEAQLEKSRLLSDRFSAERPKGSFSTLEIQRTEQGDSAMYLCASSSLGGELFFGEGSRLTVL.

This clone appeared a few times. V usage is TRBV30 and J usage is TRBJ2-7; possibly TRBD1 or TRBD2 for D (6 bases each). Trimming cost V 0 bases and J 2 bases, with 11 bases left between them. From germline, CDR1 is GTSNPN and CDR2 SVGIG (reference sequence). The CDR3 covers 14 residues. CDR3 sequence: CAWSVGGTPYEQYF. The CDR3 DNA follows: TGTGCCTGGAGTGTAGGAGGGACACCCTACGAGCAGTACTTC.

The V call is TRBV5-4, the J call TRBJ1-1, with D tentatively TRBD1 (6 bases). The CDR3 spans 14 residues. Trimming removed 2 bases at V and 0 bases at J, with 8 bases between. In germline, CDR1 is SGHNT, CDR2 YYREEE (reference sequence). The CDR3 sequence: CASSFGGLNTEAFF. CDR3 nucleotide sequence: TGTGCCAGCAGCTTTGGGGGGCTGAACACTGAAGCTTTCTTT.

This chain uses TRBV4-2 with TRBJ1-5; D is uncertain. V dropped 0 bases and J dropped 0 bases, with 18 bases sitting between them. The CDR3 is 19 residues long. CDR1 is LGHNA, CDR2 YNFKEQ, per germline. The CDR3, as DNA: TGTGCCAGCAGCCAAGATTCAGGTCTTTGGGATTATAGCAATCAGCCCCAGCATTTT. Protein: CASSQDSGLWDYSNQPQHF.

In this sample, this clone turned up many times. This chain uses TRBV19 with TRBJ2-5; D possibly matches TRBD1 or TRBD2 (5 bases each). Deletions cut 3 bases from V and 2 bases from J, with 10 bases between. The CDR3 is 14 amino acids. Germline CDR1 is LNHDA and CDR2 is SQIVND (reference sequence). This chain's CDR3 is CASSIAGAQETQYF. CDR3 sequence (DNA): TGTGCCAGTAGTATCGCCGGGGCACAAGAGACCCAGTACTTC.

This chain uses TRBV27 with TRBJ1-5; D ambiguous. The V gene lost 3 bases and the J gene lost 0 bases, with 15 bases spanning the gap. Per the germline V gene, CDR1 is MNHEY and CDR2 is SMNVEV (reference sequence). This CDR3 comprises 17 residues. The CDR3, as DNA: TGTGCCAGCAGTTTTGTCCCGCCAGCCTATAGCAATCAGCCCCAGCATTTT. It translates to CASSFVPPAYSNQPQHF.

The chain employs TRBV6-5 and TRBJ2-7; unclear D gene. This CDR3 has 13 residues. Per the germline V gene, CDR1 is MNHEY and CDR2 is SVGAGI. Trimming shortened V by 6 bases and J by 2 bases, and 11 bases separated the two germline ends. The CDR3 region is CASSPTGTYEQYF. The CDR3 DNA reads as TGTGCCAGCAGCCCCACCGGTACCTACGAGCAGTACTTC.

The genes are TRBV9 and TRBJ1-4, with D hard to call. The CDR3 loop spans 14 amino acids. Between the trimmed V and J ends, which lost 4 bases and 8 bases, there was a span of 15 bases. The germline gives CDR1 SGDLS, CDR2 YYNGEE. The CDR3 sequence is CASSPDPFGEKLFF. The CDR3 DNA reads TGTGCCAGCAGCCCGGACCCATTCGGAGAAAAACTGTTTTTT.

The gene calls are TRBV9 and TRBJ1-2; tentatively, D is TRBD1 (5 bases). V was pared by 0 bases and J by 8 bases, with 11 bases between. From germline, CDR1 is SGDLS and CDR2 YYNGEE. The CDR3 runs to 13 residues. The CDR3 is CASSVAIRGGYTF. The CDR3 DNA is TGTGCCAGCAGCGTAGCCATACGGGGGGGCTACACCTTC.

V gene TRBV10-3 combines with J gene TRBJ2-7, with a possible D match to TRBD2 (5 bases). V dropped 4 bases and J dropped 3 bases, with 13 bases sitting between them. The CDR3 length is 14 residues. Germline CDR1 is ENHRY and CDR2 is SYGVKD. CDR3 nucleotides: TGTGCCATCAGTGTGAGGTCTGGAGGCTACGAGCAGTACTTC. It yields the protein CAISVRSGGYEQYF.

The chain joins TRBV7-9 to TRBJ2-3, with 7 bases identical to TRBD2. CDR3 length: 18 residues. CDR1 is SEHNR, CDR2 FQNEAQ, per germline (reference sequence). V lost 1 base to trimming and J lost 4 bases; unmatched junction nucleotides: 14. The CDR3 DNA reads TGTGCCAGCAGCTTAGGGGGCCGGGCGGGAGTTGGGGCAGATACGCAGTATTTT. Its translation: CASSLGGRAGVGADTQYF.

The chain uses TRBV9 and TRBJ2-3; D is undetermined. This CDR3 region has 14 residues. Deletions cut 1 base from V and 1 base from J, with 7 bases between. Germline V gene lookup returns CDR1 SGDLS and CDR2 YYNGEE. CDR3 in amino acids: CASSVLPRTDTQYF. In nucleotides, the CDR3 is TGTGCCAGCAGCGTACTCCCGCGCACAGATACGCAGTATTTT.

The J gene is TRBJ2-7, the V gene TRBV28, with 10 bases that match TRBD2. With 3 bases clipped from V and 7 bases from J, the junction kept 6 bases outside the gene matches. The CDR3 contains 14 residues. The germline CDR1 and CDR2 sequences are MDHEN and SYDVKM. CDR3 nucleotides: TGTGCCAGCAGTTTGGTAGCGGGGGGTGGTGAGCAGTACTTC. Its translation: CASSLVAGGGEQYF.

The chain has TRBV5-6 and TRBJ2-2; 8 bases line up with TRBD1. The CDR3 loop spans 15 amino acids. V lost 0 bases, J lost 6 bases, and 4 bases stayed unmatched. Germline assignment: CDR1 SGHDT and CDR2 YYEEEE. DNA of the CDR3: TGTGCCAGCAGCTTGGAGACAGGGGCCCCCGGGGAGCTGTTTTTT. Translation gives CASSLETGAPGELFF.

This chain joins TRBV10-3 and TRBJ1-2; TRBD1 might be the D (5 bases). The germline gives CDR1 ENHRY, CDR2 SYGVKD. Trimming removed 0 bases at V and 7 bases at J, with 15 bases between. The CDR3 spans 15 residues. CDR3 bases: TGTGCCATCAGTGAGTCGAATACGGGGGTAGTTGGCTACACCTTC. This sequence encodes CAISESNTGVVGYTF.

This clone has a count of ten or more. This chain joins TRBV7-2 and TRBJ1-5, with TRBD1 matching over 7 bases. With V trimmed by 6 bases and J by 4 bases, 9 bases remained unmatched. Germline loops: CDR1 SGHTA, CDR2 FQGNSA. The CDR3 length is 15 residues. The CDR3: CASRWGTDFNQPQHF. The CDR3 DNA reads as TGTGCCAGCAGGTGGGGGACAGACTTTAATCAGCCCCAGCATTTT.

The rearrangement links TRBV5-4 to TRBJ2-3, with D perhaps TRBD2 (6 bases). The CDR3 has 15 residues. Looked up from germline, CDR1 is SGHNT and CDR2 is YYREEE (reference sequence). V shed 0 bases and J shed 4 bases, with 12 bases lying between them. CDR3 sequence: CASSLEDPGADTQYF. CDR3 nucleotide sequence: TGTGCCAGCAGCTTGGAGGACCCGGGGGCAGATACGCAGTATTTT.

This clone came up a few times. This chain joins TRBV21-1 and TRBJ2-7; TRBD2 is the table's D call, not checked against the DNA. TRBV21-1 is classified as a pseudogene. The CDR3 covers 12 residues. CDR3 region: CASSPTAYEQYF. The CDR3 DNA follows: TGTGCCAGCAGCCCAACGGCCTACGAGCAGTACTTC.

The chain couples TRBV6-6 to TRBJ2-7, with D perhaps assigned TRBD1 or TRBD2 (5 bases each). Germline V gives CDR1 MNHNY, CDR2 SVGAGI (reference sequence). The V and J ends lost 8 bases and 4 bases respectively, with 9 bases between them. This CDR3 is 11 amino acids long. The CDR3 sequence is CASYWGYEQYF. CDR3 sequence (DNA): TGTGCCAGCTATTGGGGGTACGAGCAGTACTTC.

The CDR3 sequence is CASSQGGTGGANYGYTF. The CDR3 DNA is TGTGCCAGCAGTCAAGGGGGGACAGGGGGAGCTAACTATGGCTACACCTTC. This chain connects TRBV28 to TRBJ1-2; TRBD1 matches 11 bases. Per the germline V gene, CDR1 is MDHEN and CDR2 is SYDVKM. The CDR3 contains 17 residues. V was clipped by 5 bases and J by 0 bases; unmatched bases: 8.

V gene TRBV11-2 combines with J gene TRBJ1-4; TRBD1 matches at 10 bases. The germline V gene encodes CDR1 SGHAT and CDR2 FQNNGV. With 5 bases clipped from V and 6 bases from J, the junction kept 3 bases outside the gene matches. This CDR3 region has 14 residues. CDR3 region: CASSLGQGDEKLFF. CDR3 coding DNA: TGTGCCAGCAGCCTCGGACAGGGGGATGAAAAACTGTTTTTT.

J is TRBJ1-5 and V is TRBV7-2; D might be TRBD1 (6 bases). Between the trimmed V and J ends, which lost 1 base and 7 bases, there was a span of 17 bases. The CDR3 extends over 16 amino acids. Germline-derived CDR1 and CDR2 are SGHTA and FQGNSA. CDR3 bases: TGTGCCAGCAGCTTAGGGGGGCAAAGGCCTATACAGCCCCAGCATTTT. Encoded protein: CASSLGGQRPIQPQHF.